This T cell receptor (beta chain) was sequenced in a study of blood T cell repertoires in COVID-19. The overall study: PBMCs, B-cell-depleted T cells, or T cells provided the cDNA or gDNA that made up the material.

Enrolled during active infection, Seattle patients were then followed longitudinally. The V end lost 11 bases, the J end lost 0 bases, and 11 bases lay between the germline ends. Germline lookup yields CDR1 KGHDR and CDR2 SFDVKD. The CDR3 loop spans 13 amino acids. In the original workflow: Estimated nucleated cell counts came from reference gene primer amplification. Sequencing was performed with immunoSEQ multiplex PCR; in TCRdb, only in-frame clones are kept and a portion is missing. V, J and clone size are taken as reported in that table, and D and trimming were inferred from the DNA itself. Of some 220,000 clones listed, over 90% were seen once; the top ten hold 0.8% to 0.95%.

The rearrangement joins TRBV24-1 to TRBJ2-3; TRBD1 might be the D (6 bases). Sequenced material: peripheral blood. The TCR comes from a man in his thirties or forties with COVID-19, enrolled during active disease. Here the CDR3 reads CAIQGTSTDTQYF. In DNA, the CDR3 is TGTGCCATACAGGGCACTAGCACAGATACGCAGTATTTT.